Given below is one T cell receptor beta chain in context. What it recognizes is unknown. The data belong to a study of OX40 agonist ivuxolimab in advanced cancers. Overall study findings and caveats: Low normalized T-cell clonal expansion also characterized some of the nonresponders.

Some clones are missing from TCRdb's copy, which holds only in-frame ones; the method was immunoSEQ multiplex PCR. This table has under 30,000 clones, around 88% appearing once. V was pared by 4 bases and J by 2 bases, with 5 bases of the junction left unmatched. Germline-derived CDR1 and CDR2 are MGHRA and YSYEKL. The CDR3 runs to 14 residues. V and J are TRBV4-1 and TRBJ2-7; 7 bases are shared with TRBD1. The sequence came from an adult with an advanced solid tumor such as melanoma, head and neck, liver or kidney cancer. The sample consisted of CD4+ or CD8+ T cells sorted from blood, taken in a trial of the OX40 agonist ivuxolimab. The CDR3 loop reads CASSPTGTAYEQYF. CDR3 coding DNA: TGCGCCAGCAGCCCGACCGGGACAGCCTACGAGCAGTACTTC.